This T cell receptor beta chain emerged from a study of beta chain features in type 1 diabetes. General observations from the study: In every one of the four CD4+ subsets, TCRB CDR3s were moderately but significantly shorter in Type 1 diabetes patients.

This clone occurred a few times. The antigen remains undetermined. Since all of the isolated RNA was reverse transcribed, expressed TCRB transcripts were what got sequenced. Reads from naive, central memory and regulatory T cell samples averaged about 3.9 million. The data were produced by immunoSEQ multiplex PCR, yet TCRdb's version contains in-frame clones alone and is incomplete. The data hold about 250,000 clones, with 9.5% to 13% observed a single time. The ends were cut back, 5 bases at V and 4 bases at J, with 14 bases in the middle. The CDR3 length is 13 residues. The V gene's germline CDR1 is GTSNPN and CDR2 SVGIG (reference sequence).

The chain links TRBV30 to TRBJ1-2; the D gene is possibly TRBD1 (5 bases). The specimen was naive CD4+ T cells from blood. The sequence came from a man under 40 with type 1 diabetes. This chain's CDR3 is CAWGRVGSYGYTF. The CDR3 DNA reads TGTGCCTGGGGCAGGGTGGGAAGCTATGGCTACACCTTC. Combining the CDR3 with reference TRBV30 and TRBJ1-2 gives the whole variable domain SQTIHQWPATLVQPVGSPLSLECTVEGTSNPNLYWYRQAAGRGLQLLFYSVGIGQISSEVPQNLSASRPQDRQFILSSKKLLLSDSGFYLCAWGRVGSYGYTFGSGTRLTVV.